The TCR beta chain under discussion was sequenced for a study of vaccination and CD4 T cells after COVID-19. Turning to the study itself: Recovered-phase convalescent patients showed SARS-CoV-2 positivity by nasal swab PCR; nine were mild, one severe. Between diagnosis and the drawing of post-COVID samples lay a median approximately 94 days (range 35 to 161).

With respect to this clonotype: The target antigen is unknown.

CDR1 SGHRS and CDR2 YFSETQ come from the germline V gene. Trimming at V came to 6 bases and at J to 2 bases, leaving 9 bases not matched to a gene. This CDR3 has 15 amino acids. The Oncomine TCR Beta short-read assay sequenced DNA from cultured CD4+ T cells. Genomic DNA was drawn out of CD4+ T cells grown in culture. TCRdb reanalysed the PCR reads using MiXCR and keeps one entry per CDR3 protein. Of some 13,000 distinct CDR3 sequences detected, 75% appear once; the ten largest clones hold under 13%. Sample treatment: approximately 10-day PBMC culture with coronavirus spike peptide pools or control peptides (ViraFEST assay).

The source is a human donor who had recovered from COVID-19. V usage is TRBV5-1 and J usage is TRBJ2-7; 9 nucleotides line up with TRBD1. The material sequenced was CD4+ T cells from blood, cultured in vitro. CDR3 DNA: TGCGCCAGCACCCCCACAGGGGGCGCGCCCTACGAGCAGTACTTC. This encodes CASTPTGGAPYEQYF.